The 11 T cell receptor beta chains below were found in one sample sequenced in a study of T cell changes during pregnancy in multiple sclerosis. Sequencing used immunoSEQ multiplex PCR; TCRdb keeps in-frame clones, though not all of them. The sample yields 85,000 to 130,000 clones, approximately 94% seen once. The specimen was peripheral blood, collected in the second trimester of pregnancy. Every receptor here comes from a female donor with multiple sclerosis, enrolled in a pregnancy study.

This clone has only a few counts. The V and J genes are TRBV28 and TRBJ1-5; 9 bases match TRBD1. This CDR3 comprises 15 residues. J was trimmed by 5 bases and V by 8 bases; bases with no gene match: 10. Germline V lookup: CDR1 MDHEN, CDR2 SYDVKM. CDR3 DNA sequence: TGTGCCAGCGCTAGGTCTCGGGACAGGGATCAGCCCCAGCATTTT. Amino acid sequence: CASARSRDRDQPQHF.

The CDR3 coding sequence is TGTGCCATCAGTGAGCAGCAGGGGCGGCTAATGAACACTGAAGCTTTCTTT. This translates into CAISEQQGRLMNTEAFF. The genes are TRBV10-3 and TRBJ1-1; D perhaps matches TRBD1 (6 bases). The CDR3 consists of 17 residues. Germline assignment: CDR1 ENHRY and CDR2 SYGVKD. Trimming took off 2 bases at V and 0 bases at J, with 16 bases between the two ends.

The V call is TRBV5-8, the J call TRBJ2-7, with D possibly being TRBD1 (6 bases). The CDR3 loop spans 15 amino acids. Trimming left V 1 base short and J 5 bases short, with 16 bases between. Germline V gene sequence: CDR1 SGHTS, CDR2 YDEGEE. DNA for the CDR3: TGTGCCAGCAGCTTGTCTCAACTTACAGGGAACGAGCAGTACTTC. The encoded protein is CASSLSQLTGNEQYF.

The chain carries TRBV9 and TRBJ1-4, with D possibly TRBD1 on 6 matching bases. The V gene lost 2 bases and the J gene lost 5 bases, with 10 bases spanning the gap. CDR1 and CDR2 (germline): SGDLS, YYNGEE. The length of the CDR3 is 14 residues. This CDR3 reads CASSVTGRNEKLFF. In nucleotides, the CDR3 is TGTGCCAGCAGCGTTACAGGGCGGAATGAAAAACTGTTTTTT. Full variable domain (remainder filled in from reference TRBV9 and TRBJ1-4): DSGVTQTPKHLITATGQRVTLRCSPRSGDLSVYWYQQSLDQGLQFLIQYYNGEERAKGNILERFSAQQFPDLHSELNLSSLELGDSALYFCASSVTGRNEKLFFGSGTQLSVL.

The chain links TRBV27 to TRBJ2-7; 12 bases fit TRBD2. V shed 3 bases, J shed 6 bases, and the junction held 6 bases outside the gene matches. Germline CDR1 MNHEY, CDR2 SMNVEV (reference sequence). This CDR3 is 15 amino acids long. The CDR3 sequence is CASSLGTSGGREQYF. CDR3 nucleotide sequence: TGTGCCAGCAGTTTGGGCACTAGCGGGGGGCGCGAGCAGTACTTC.

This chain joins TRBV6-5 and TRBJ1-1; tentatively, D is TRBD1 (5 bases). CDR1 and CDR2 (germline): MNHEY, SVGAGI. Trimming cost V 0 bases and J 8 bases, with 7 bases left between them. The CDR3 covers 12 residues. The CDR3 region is CASSYSHREAFF. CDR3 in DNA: TGTGCCAGCAGTTACTCGCACAGGGAAGCTTTCTTT.

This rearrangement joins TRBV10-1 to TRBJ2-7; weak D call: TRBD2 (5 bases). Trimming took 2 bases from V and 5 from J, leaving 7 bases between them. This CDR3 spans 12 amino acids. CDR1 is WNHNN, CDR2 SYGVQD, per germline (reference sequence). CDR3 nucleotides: TGCGCCAGCAGTGAGGAGGGCCACGAGCAGTACTTC. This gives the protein CASSEEGHEQYF.

Here the CDR3 DNA reads TGCAGCGTTGATAGCGGGAGCGACGATACGCAGTATTTT. Its protein product is CSVDSGSDDTQYF. The rearrangement uses TRBV29-1 and TRBJ2-3; 9 nucleotides match TRBD2. The length of the CDR3 is 13 residues. V gave up 3 bases and J gave up 6 bases; unmatched junction bases: 4. The V gene's germline CDR1 is SQVTM and CDR2 ANQGSEA.

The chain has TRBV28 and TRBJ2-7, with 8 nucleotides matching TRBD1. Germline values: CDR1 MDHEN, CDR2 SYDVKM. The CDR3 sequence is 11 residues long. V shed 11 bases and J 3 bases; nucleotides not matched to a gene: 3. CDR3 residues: CAGGQGYEQYF. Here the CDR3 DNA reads TGTGCCGGTGGACAGGGCTACGAGCAGTACTTC.

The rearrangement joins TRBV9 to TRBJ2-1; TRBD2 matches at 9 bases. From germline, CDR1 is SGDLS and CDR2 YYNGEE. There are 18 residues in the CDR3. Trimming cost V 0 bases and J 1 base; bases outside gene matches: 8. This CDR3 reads CASSVASSGSVSYNEQFF. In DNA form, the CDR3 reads TGTGCCAGCAGCGTAGCGAGTAGCGGGAGTGTTTCCTACAATGAGCAGTTCTTC.

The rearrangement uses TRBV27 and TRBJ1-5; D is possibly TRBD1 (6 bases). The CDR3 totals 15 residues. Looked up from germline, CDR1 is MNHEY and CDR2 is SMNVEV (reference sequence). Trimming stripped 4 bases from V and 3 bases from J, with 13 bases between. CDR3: CASSSGELVNQPQHF. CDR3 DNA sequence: TGTGCCAGCAGTTCAGGGGAGTTGGTCAATCAGCCCCAGCATTTT.